The 23 T cell receptor beta chains below were found in one sample sequenced in a study of T cell changes during pregnancy in multiple sclerosis. Here immunoSEQ multiplex PCR was the method, and the copy in TCRdb shows in-frame clones only, minus some. The repertoire consists of about 40,000 clones, with almost 95% occurring once and the leading ten covering under 0.9%. This material consisted of CD4+ T cells from peripheral blood mononuclear cells, taken before pregnancy. Receptor source: a female donor with multiple sclerosis, enrolled in a pregnancy study.

This clone was counted a few times. The chain uses TRBV7-2 and TRBJ1-1; D is unresolved. Trimming pared 0 bases from V and 0 bases from J, leaving 5 bases between. The CDR3 totals 14 residues. Germline V lookup: CDR1 SGHTA, CDR2 FQGNSA. The chain's CDR3 is CASSLARMNTEAFF. The DNA for the CDR3 is TGTGCCAGCAGCTTAGCCAGAATGAACACTGAAGCTTTCTTT.

This clone occurred once. This chain joins TRBV28 and TRBJ2-3, with 10 bases matching TRBD2. The CDR3 covers 17 residues. Germline trimming cut 4 bases from V and 1 base from J; bases unmatched to any gene: 8. The germline gives CDR1 MDHEN, CDR2 SYDVKM. CDR3 sequence reads: CASSSSLTSGGTDTQYF. Written as DNA, the CDR3 is TGTGCCAGCAGTTCCTCCCTAACTAGCGGGGGCACAGATACGCAGTATTTT.

The chain combines TRBV29-1 with TRBJ2-1, with 7 bases matching TRBD2. The CDR3 contains 12 residues. The trim removed 5 bases at V and 6 bases at J, leaving 4 bases unmatched. Germline CDR1 is SQVTM and CDR2 is ANQGSEA. CDR3 residues: CSVPGGGNEQFF. The CDR3 DNA reads TGCAGCGTTCCTGGGGGGGGCAATGAGCAGTTCTTC.

This chain links TRBV29-1 with TRBJ2-2; D gene ambiguous. V was cut by 5 bases and J by 0 bases, with 7 bases left in between. The CDR3 is made up of 13 amino acids. The germline CDR1 and CDR2 sequences are SQVTM and ANQGSEA. Written as DNA, the CDR3 is TGCAGCGTTCGCGCATCGAACACCGGGGAGCTGTTTTTT. Translation gives CSVRASNTGELFF.

This chain links TRBV5-1 with TRBJ1-4; D not resolved. Trimming took 0 bases from V and 3 from J, leaving 18 bases between them. This CDR3 comprises 18 residues. The germline V gene encodes CDR1 SGHRS and CDR2 YFSETQ. CDR3 in DNA: TGCGCCAGCAGCTTGGGCGGTAGGACTACTTATTCTAATGAAAAACTGTTTTTT. Protein product: CASSLGGRTTYSNEKLFF.

The genes are TRBV28 and TRBJ1-2, with 10 bases lining up with TRBD1. V was clipped by 1 base and J by 7 bases; unmatched bases: 3. Germline V lookup: CDR1 MDHEN, CDR2 SYDVKM. The length of the CDR3 is 14 residues. The chain's CDR3 is CASSLSGQGIGYTF. The DNA of the CDR3 is TGTGCCAGCAGTTTATCGGGACAGGGGATTGGCTACACCTTC.

This rearrangement joins TRBV6-5 to TRBJ1-2; TRBD1 agrees at 11 bases. The CDR3 loop spans 15 amino acids. Unmatched junction bases numbered 11, after V lost 10 bases and J lost 4 bases. Germline V CDR1 and CDR2: MNHEY, SVGAGI. CDR3 in amino acids: CATLYGTGGVYGYTF. The CDR3 nucleotides read TGTGCCACCTTATACGGGACAGGGGGAGTCTATGGCTACACCTTC.

This sequence joins TRBV6-1 and TRBJ1-5; no definite D call. The V end was cut by 6 bases, the J end by 1 base, with 10 bases between. CDR3 size: 14 residues. Per germline, CDR1 MNHNS and CDR2 SASEGT. The CDR3 region is CASRRMVSNQPQHF. Here the CDR3 DNA reads TGTGCCAGCAGGAGGATGGTAAGCAATCAGCCCCAGCATTTT.

This chain joins TRBV27 and TRBJ2-7, with 8 bases that match TRBD1. There are 15 residues in the CDR3. Germline CDR1 and CDR2: MNHEY and SMNVEV (reference sequence). V lost 4 bases to trimming and J lost 4 bases; unmatched junction nucleotides: 9. The CDR3 sequence: CASSSSTGTGYEQYF. In DNA form, the CDR3 reads TGTGCCAGCAGTTCAAGTACCGGGACAGGTTACGAGCAGTACTTC.

This clone was seen a single time. V is TRBV19 and J is TRBJ2-3, with TRBD2 identical over 9 bases. Looked up from germline, CDR1 is LNHDA and CDR2 is SQIVND (reference sequence). J was trimmed by 5 bases and V by 5 bases; bases with no gene match: 5. This CDR3 comprises 14 residues. For the CDR3, the DNA is TGTGCCAGTAGTCCGGGACTAGCCGTAGATACGCAGTATTTT. It yields the protein CASSPGLAVDTQYF.

This clone was found a few times. V usage is TRBV5-4 and J usage is TRBJ2-6, with 8 positions matching TRBD1. The CDR3 spans 17 residues. V shed 3 bases and J 4 bases; nucleotides not matched to a gene: 9. Per the germline V gene, CDR1 is SGHNT and CDR2 is YYREEE (reference sequence). As DNA, the CDR3 is TGTGCCAGCAGCTACGGCCAGGGGGCGGCAGGGGCCAACGTCCTGACTTTC. Encoded protein: CASSYGQGAAGANVLTF.

As DNA, the CDR3 is TGCGCCAGCACATCCGGGACACTCCAAGAGACCCAGTACTTC. As protein: CASTSGTLQETQYF. The chain uses TRBV5-1 and TRBJ2-5; a weak D match, TRBD1 (6 bases). The CDR3 has 14 residues. Deletions cut 6 bases from V and 1 base from J, with 13 bases between. Per the germline V gene, CDR1 is SGHRS and CDR2 is YFSETQ.

The CDR3 is CASSLAGRSYNEQFF. The CDR3, as DNA: TGTGCCAGCAGTTTAGCAGGGCGGTCCTACAATGAGCAGTTCTTC. The chain couples TRBV28 to TRBJ2-1; maybe TRBD1 (5 bases). Trimming took 2 bases from V and 1 from J, leaving 9 bases between them. CDR1 is MDHEN, CDR2 SYDVKM, per germline. CDR3 size: 15 residues.

This chain joins TRBV2 and TRBJ2-1; D ambiguous. This CDR3 comprises 13 residues. The germline gives CDR1 SNHLY, CDR2 FYNNEI. V was pared by 0 bases and J by 10 bases, with 10 bases between. DNA of the CDR3: TGTGCCAGCAGTGAAGCGGAGACCGGGGAGCAGTTCTTC. The encoded protein is CASSEAETGEQFF. Supplemented by reference TRBV2 and TRBJ2-1, the full variable domain reads EPEVTQTPSHQVTQMGQEVILRCVPISNHLYFYWYRQILGQKVEFLVSFYNNEISEKSEIFDDQFSVERPDGSNFTLKIRSTKLEDSAMYFCASSEAETGEQFFGPGTRLTVL.

Concerning this clone itself: The same CDR3 can be traced to other DNA sequences in this sample. The chain recombines TRBV6-1 with TRBJ1-5; 8 positions match TRBD1. This CDR3 region has 15 residues. V lost 6 bases and J lost 0; bases outside the gene matches: 4. Germline V CDR1 and CDR2: MNHNS, SASEGT. CDR3 sequence (DNA): TGTGCCAGCAGCGACAGGGGTTATAGCAATCAGCCCCAGCATTTT. Translated: CASSDRGYSNQPQHF.

This chain uses TRBV15 with TRBJ2-4, with 9 bases identical to TRBD1. The CDR3 is 19 amino acids. In germline, CDR1 is LNHNV, CDR2 YYDKDF (reference sequence). Losses at the gene ends were 1 base for V and 8 bases for J; bases not matched to a gene: 18. The DNA for the CDR3 is TGTGCCACCAGCAGAGCCCCCGGGACAGGGCCTTTATGGAGTGACATTCAGTACTTC. Its translation is CATSRAPGTGPLWSDIQYF.

This chain links TRBV5-6 with TRBJ2-3; TRBD2 is a possible D gene (5 bases). Deletions cut 4 bases from V and 6 bases from J, with 18 bases between. Germline-derived CDR1 and CDR2 are SGHDT and YYEEEE. This CDR3 has 15 amino acids. CDR3 in amino acids: CASSQPTGKWDTQYF. As DNA, the CDR3 is TGTGCCAGCAGCCAGCCCACCGGGAAGTGGGATACGCAGTATTTT.

A single count supports this clone. The chain is built from TRBV2 and TRBJ1-4; 9 nucleotides line up with TRBD1. Germline lookup yields CDR1 SNHLY and CDR2 FYNNEI. This CDR3 contains 14 residues. V shed 4 bases, J shed 8 bases, and the junction held 5 bases outside the gene matches. In DNA form, the CDR3 reads TGTGCCAGCAGTGCGGGACAGGGAAGCGAAAAACTGTTTTTT. This encodes CASSAGQGSEKLFF.

The rearrangement links TRBV10-3 to TRBJ2-1; D is perhaps TRBD1 (6 bases). CDR1 is ENHRY and CDR2 is SYGVKD in the germline V gene. This CDR3 is 14 amino acids long. V was shortened by 6 bases and J by 8 bases, with 17 bases between the two germline ends. DNA of the CDR3: TGTGCCATCAGATCGGGGCAGGGGTCGTATGAGCAGTTCTTC. It specifies CAIRSGQGSYEQFF.

The chain links TRBV19 to TRBJ1-1, with D possibly being TRBD1 (5 bases). The CDR3 runs 13 residues. V was clipped by 4 bases and J by 1 base, with 7 bases between them. CDR1 is LNHDA and CDR2 is SQIVND in the germline V gene (reference sequence). CDR3 residues: CASSSTGNTEAFF. The CDR3 coding sequence is TGTGCCAGTAGTAGTACAGGGAACACTGAAGCTTTCTTT.

The chain uses TRBV23-1 and TRBJ1-1, with 9 bases identical to TRBD1. TRBV23-1 is known as an ORF, though its function is uncertain. Trimming removed 3 bases from V and 2 bases from J; junction bases left unmatched: 13. This CDR3 spans 18 amino acids. This CDR3 is CASSHFTGTGRGNTEAFF. As DNA, the CDR3 is TGCGCCAGCAGTCATTTTACCGGGACAGGGAGGGGTAACACTGAAGCTTTCTTT.

The chain combines TRBV5-8 with TRBJ2-1, with 8 positions matching TRBD1. The V gene's germline CDR1 is SGHTS and CDR2 YDEGEE. V was clipped by 9 bases and J by 6 bases; unmatched bases: 11. The CDR3 is 14 amino acids. The CDR3: CANVGQGRSNEQFF. The CDR3, as DNA: TGTGCCAACGTTGGACAGGGAAGATCCAATGAGCAGTTCTTC.

V gene TRBV5-5 combines with J gene TRBJ1-1, with no clear D. This CDR3 has 13 residues. Trimming left V 1 base short and J 4 bases short, with 8 bases between. Germline V gene sequence: CDR1 SGHKS, CDR2 YYEKEE (reference sequence). In DNA, the CDR3 is TGTGCCAGCAGCTTGAGAGGGAGCACTGAAGCTTTCTTT. Translated: CASSLRGSTEAFF.